This TCR beta chain was captured in a study of shared clonotypes between healthy human individuals. The naive CD8 fraction comprised CD45RO-negative cells positively selected for CCR7 and excluded terminally differentiated effector memory CD45RA+ cells. Sorted-subset replicate PCRs used 200 ng of genomic DNA. This amount corresponded to about 30,000 T cell genomes. Generated by immunoSEQ multiplex PCR, the TCRdb table keeps only in-frame clones and is missing some. The table includes roughly 2,000,000 clones, about 94% detected once. The CDR3 spans 15 residues. Trimming removed 2 bases from V and 5 bases from J, with 15 bases in between. Germline V gene sequence: CDR1 SNHLY, CDR2 FYNNEI.

The V call is TRBV2, the J call TRBJ1-1; the D gene is possibly TRBD1 (5 bases). The sample consisted of naive CD8+ T cells sorted from blood. The receptor was derived from a man aged 18 to 30 in good health. CDR3 loop: CASSERYHGGTEAFF. In DNA form, the CDR3 reads TGTGCCAGCAGTGAACGCTATCATGGGGGGACTGAAGCTTTCTTT. The entire variable domain, with the rest obtained from reference TRBV2 and TRBJ1-1, is as follows: EPEVTQTPSHQVTQMGQEVILRCVPISNHLYFYWYRQILGQKVEFLVSFYNNEISEKSEIFDDQFSVERPDGSNFTLKIRSTKLEDSAMYFCASSERYHGGTEAFFGQGTRLTVV.